The entry that follows covers one T cell receptor beta chain sequence. Its antigen is as yet unknown. These data are taken from a study of T-cell memory formation after mild COVID-19. 5'RACE primed at constant segments yielded TCR alpha and TCR beta cDNA libraries bearing sample barcodes and UMIs. In TCRdb, the 5' RACE reads were re-called with MiXCR into one record per CDR3 protein. In the table there are about 140,000 distinct CDR3 sequences, 14% of which are singletons. Germline V lookup: CDR1 ENHRY, CDR2 SYGVKD. This CDR3 contains 16 residues. J lost 0 bases, V lost 5 bases, and 7 bases had no gene match. Points from the study as a whole: A second wave expanding day 15 to 37 was CD4+-biased; contracting clones were balanced. Shrinking CD4+ clones resided mostly in CM and EM, and CD8+ ones in EMRA.

This clonotype was obtained from an adult woman who had mild COVID-19 (a few samples of this study predate the infection). Cell type and time point are not known. Sequencing was done on a sample of PBMCs or a T cell subset sorted from them (not recorded which). The chain carries TRBV10-3 and TRBJ2-7; 10 nucleotides align to TRBD2. In DNA form, the CDR3 reads TGTGCCATCAGTCATGGACTAGCGGAGTTCTCCTACGAGCAGTACTTC. The encoded protein is CAISHGLAEFSYEQYF.